This TCR beta chain was identified in a study of blood T cell repertoires in COVID-19. On the study more broadly: T cells, B-cell-depleted T cells, or PBMCs supplied cDNA or gDNA.

In the original processing: Amplified reference gene primers provided the basis for estimating nucleated cell counts. Generated by immunoSEQ multiplex PCR, the TCRdb table keeps only in-frame clones and is missing some. V, J and clone size derive from that table, while D and trimming were established from the DNA sequence. The repertoire holds approximately 270,000 clones, with approximately 83% as singletons. V lost 3 bases and J 4 bases, leaving 4 bases between the germline ends. Germline CDR1 and CDR2: SGHAT and FQNNGV. CDR3 size: 12 residues. This TCR derives from a woman in her 30s who had recovered from COVID-19. The chain is built from TRBV11-2 and TRBJ2-1; unclear D gene. Source material: PBMCs or T cells enriched from blood (not recorded which). This chain's CDR3 is CASSFPYNEQFF. The CDR3 DNA follows: TGTGCCAGCAGCTTTCCTTACAATGAGCAGTTCTTC.